Below, 20 T cell receptor beta chains from the same sample are listed, as sequenced in a study of graft-versus-host responses after intestinal transplantation. These receptors lack a known antigen. Assay used: immunoSEQ multiplex PCR; TCRdb lists only in-frame clones, some missing. The sample has fewer than 120,000 clones; 85% to 95% are singletons. The sample in question was unstimulated CD8+ T cells sorted from spleen or lymph node cells, obtained before intestinal transplant. The origin of the receptors is a human donor who received an intestinal transplant.

This rearrangement joins TRBV28 to TRBJ1-1; tentatively, D is TRBD1 (5 bases). With 6 bases removed from V and 1 base from J, the gap between germline ends came to 9 bases. The CDR3 sequence is 13 residues long. Per germline, CDR1 MDHEN and CDR2 SYDVKM. The chain's CDR3 is CASRSTGNTEAFF. CDR3 DNA: TGTGCCAGCAGATCTACAGGGAACACTGAAGCTTTCTTT.

The chain carries TRBV2 and TRBJ1-2; the match to TRBD1 covers 7 bases. In germline, CDR1 is SNHLY, CDR2 FYNNEI. V lost 0 bases, J lost 3 bases, and 4 bases stayed unmatched. The CDR3 extends over 15 amino acids. The CDR3 DNA sequence: TGTGCCAGCAGTGAAGCGACAGGGAGCTACTATGGCTACACCTTC. This gives the protein CASSEATGSYYGYTF.

The CDR3 DNA sequence: TGTGCCAGCAGTCTGACGAGCAATCAGCCCCAGCATTTT. This codes for CASSLTSNQPQHF. J is TRBJ1-5 and V is TRBV28; no clear D. The germline V gene has CDR1 MDHEN and CDR2 SYDVKM. V lost 5 bases and J lost 1, with 6 bases in between. The CDR3 contains 13 residues.

J is TRBJ2-1 and V is TRBV19, with D uncertain. Germline V gene sequence: CDR1 LNHDA, CDR2 SQIVND (reference sequence). Deletions cut 9 bases from V and 7 bases from J, with 13 bases between. CDR3 length: 12 amino acids. CDR3 region: CASLGPVNEQFF. CDR3 nucleotide sequence: TGTGCCAGCCTCGGGCCTGTGAATGAGCAGTTCTTC.

The J gene is TRBJ2-7, the V gene TRBV19; the D call may be TRBD1 or TRBD2 (6 bases each). This CDR3 comprises 17 residues. V was clipped by 4 bases and J by 0 bases, with 19 bases between them. CDR1 and CDR2 (germline): LNHDA, SQIVND (reference sequence). CDR3: CASSTGSEGDFSYEQYF. CDR3 in DNA: TGTGCCAGTAGTACCGGGTCCGAGGGGGACTTCTCCTACGAGCAGTACTTC.

The genes are TRBV6-6 and TRBJ2-2; no reliable D call. The ends were cut back, 1 base at V and 9 bases at J, with 12 bases in the middle. The CDR3 runs 14 residues. Per the germline V gene, CDR1 is MNHNY and CDR2 is SVGAGI (reference sequence). The CDR3, as DNA: TGTGCCAGCAGTTACTTTGGGGAATTCAGGGAGCTGTTTTTT. Translated: CASSYFGEFRELFF.

The J gene is TRBJ1-1, the V gene TRBV27, with D possibly TRBD1 on 6 matching bases. The V end was cut by 1 base, the J end by 6 bases, with 21 bases between. Germline CDR1 and CDR2: MNHEY and SMNVEV (reference sequence). The CDR3 sequence is 17 residues long. The CDR3: CASSLWVRGSYSAEAFF. Here the CDR3 DNA reads TGTGCCAGCAGTTTATGGGTCAGGGGTTCTTATTCCGCTGAAGCTTTCTTT.

This clone was recorded once. The V and J genes are TRBV7-9 and TRBJ2-7; 10 bases match TRBD2. The CDR3 contains 15 residues. V lost 1 base, J lost 5 bases, and 5 bases stayed unmatched. Germline V gene data show CDR1 as SEHNR and CDR2 as FQNEAQ (reference sequence). Here the CDR3 DNA reads TGTGCCAGCAGCTTAGTACTAGCGGGAATGGACGAGCAGTACTTC. Translation: CASSLVLAGMDEQYF. Full variable domain (remainder filled in from reference TRBV7-9 and TRBJ2-7): DTGVSQNPRHKITKRGQNVTFRCDPISEHNRLYWYRQTLGQGPEFLTYFQNEAQLEKSRLLSDRFSAERPKGSFSTLEIQRTEQGDSAMYLCASSLVLAGMDEQYFGPGTRLTVT.

The count of this clone is one. The rearrangement uses TRBV5-4 and TRBJ2-1; 7 bases are a match to TRBD1. This CDR3 spans 14 amino acids. Per germline, CDR1 SGHNT and CDR2 YYREEE (reference sequence). V lost 2 bases to trimming and J lost 5 bases; unmatched junction nucleotides: 4. This CDR3 is CASSFTGVNNEQFF. The CDR3, as DNA: TGTGCCAGCAGCTTTACAGGGGTAAACAATGAGCAGTTCTTC.

This chain joins TRBV19 and TRBJ2-7; no reliable D call. V was shortened by 3 bases and J by 3 bases, with 12 bases between the two germline ends. The CDR3 has 14 residues. Germline CDR1 is LNHDA and CDR2 is SQIVND (reference sequence). CDR3 coding DNA: TGTGCCAGTAGTATTTTCGGCGGCATCTACGAGCAGTACTTC. Its translation is CASSIFGGIYEQYF.

This sequence joins TRBV5-1 and TRBJ1-2; 7 bases match TRBD1. Germline V CDR1 and CDR2: SGHRS, YFSETQ. This CDR3 spans 16 amino acids. V trimming: 0 bases; J trimming: 10 bases; junction bases outside the gene matches: 15. The CDR3 region has the DNA TGCGCCAGCAGCTTGGAGCCTCCCGGGACAGAGAATGACTACACCTTC. Translated: CASSLEPPGTENDYTF.

The V gene is TRBV9, the J gene TRBJ2-1; 14 bases are shared with TRBD2. J gave up 7 bases and V 4 bases, and 7 bases lay outside the gene matches. CDR1 is SGDLS and CDR2 is YYNGEE in the germline V gene. The CDR3 contains 16 residues. The CDR3 reads CASSSGLAGAGNEQFF. The CDR3 bases are TGTGCCAGCAGCTCGGGACTAGCGGGGGCTGGGAATGAGCAGTTCTTC.

The V and J genes are TRBV6-1 and TRBJ2-7; 11 bases align to TRBD2. J gave up 6 bases and V 5 bases, and 9 bases lay outside the gene matches. This CDR3 has 15 amino acids. Germline V CDR1 and CDR2: MNHNS, SASEGT. The CDR3 reads CASSSRTSGFPEQYF. Here the CDR3 DNA reads TGTGCCAGCAGTAGTCGGACTAGCGGGTTTCCCGAGCAGTACTTC.

The CDR3 DNA reads TGTGCCTGGAGTGTCACGGGCACCATATATTTT. Residues: CAWSVTGTIYF. This chain uses TRBV30 with TRBJ1-3, with D unresolved. Looked up from germline, CDR1 is GTSNPN and CDR2 is SVGIG (reference sequence). The CDR3 extends over 11 amino acids. The V and J ends lost 0 bases and 9 bases respectively, with 6 bases between them. The variable domain in full, completed from reference TRBV30 and TRBJ1-3, reads SQTIHQWPATLVQPVGSPLSLECTVEGTSNPNLYWYRQAAGRGLQLLFYSVGIGQISSEVPQNLSASRPQDRQFILSSKKLLLSDSGFYLCAWSVTGTIYFGEGSWLTVV.

The chain employs TRBV19 and TRBJ2-1; unclear D gene. The germline gives CDR1 LNHDA, CDR2 SQIVND (reference sequence). V was trimmed by 3 bases and J by 3 bases, leaving 3 bases between them. The CDR3 consists of 12 residues. CDR3 protein: CASSIYYNEQFF. The CDR3 DNA is TGTGCCAGTAGTATTTACTACAATGAGCAGTTCTTC.

The chain employs TRBV28 and TRBJ2-1; TRBD1 or TRBD2 may be the D gene (6 bases each). The V end was cut by 2 bases, the J end by 7 bases, with 12 bases between. Germline lookup yields CDR1 MDHEN and CDR2 SYDVKM. CDR3 length equals 14 residues. CDR3 residues: CASSLGGRLNEQFF. The CDR3 nucleotides read TGTGCCAGCAGTTTAGGGGGGCGCCTGAATGAGCAGTTCTTC.

The chain recombines TRBV5-6 with TRBJ1-5, with unresolved D. The germline V and J ends were trimmed by 4 bases and 0 bases, with 11 bases remaining between them. The CDR3 loop spans 15 amino acids. CDR1 is SGHDT and CDR2 is YYEEEE in the germline V gene. The CDR3 bases are TGTGCCAGCAGCCCAAAGAGCAATAGCAATCAGCCCCAGCATTTT. It is translated as CASSPKSNSNQPQHF.

The chain employs TRBV30 and TRBJ2-7; TRBD2 is a possible D gene (5 bases). Per the germline V gene, CDR1 is GTSNPN and CDR2 is SVGIG (reference sequence). The CDR3 is 14 amino acids. V gave up 2 bases and J gave up 3 bases, with 14 bases separating them. The CDR3 loop is CAWSSPEGRYEQYF. In DNA, the CDR3 is TGTGCCTGGAGTTCCCCAGAGGGTCGCTACGAGCAGTACTTC.

The genes are TRBV7-9 and TRBJ1-5; D not resolved. The V end lost 4 bases, the J end lost 5 bases, and 12 bases lay between the germline ends. The germline CDR1 and CDR2 sequences are SEHNR and FQNEAQ (reference sequence). The CDR3 spans 14 residues. The CDR3 nucleotides read TGTGCCAGCAGCTCCGGGTTGTCACATCAGCCCCAGCATTTT. Protein: CASSSGLSHQPQHF.

The chain is built from TRBV2 and TRBJ2-5, with unresolved D. Germline V gives CDR1 SNHLY, CDR2 FYNNEI. This CDR3 has 9 amino acids. The V end lost 9 bases, the J end lost 5 bases, and 4 bases lay between the germline ends. CDR3 nucleotide sequence: TGTGCCAGAGGGGAGACCCAGTACTTC. Amino acids: CARGETQYF.